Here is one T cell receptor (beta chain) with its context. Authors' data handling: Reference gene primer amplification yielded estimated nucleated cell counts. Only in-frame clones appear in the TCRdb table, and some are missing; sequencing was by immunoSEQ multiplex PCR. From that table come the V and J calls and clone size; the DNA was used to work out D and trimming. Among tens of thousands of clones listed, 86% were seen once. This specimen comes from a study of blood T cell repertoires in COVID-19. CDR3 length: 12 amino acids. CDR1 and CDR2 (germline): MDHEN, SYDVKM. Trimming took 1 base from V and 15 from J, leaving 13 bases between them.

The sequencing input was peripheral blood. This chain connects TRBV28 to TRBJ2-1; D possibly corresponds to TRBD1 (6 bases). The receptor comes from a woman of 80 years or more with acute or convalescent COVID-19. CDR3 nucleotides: TGTGCCAGCAGTTTATCGGGACAAGGGCCGTTCTTC. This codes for CASSLSGQGPFF.